This passage covers 32 T cell receptor beta chains from one sample sequenced in a study of blood T cell repertoires in COVID-19. This table comes from immunoSEQ multiplex PCR, and its TCRdb copy is limited to in-frame clones, with some not included. The sample records 200,000 to 250,000 clones, about 80% being singletons. Material: PBMCs or T cells enriched from blood (not recorded which). Receptors were obtained from a man in his forties who had recovered from COVID-19.

The chain is built from TRBV4-2 and TRBJ2-3, with D unclear. Germline lookup yields CDR1 LGHNA and CDR2 YNFKEQ. CDR3 size: 16 residues. V lost 5 bases, J lost 2 bases, and 17 bases lay in between. The CDR3 nucleotides are TGTGCCAGCAGCGCCAAATTGGTCGGTTACACAGATACGCAGTATTTT. Amino acid sequence: CASSAKLVGYTDTQYF.

The DNA for the CDR3 is TGTGCCAGCAGTACCCAACTCCTCCGTCCAGGGGCTCAGCCCCAGCATTTT. Its protein is CASSTQLLRPGAQPQHF. This chain links TRBV27 with TRBJ1-5, with D maybe TRBD1 (6 bases). In germline, CDR1 is MNHEY, CDR2 SMNVEV (reference sequence). V was shortened by 5 bases and J by 6 bases, with 23 bases between the two germline ends. This CDR3 has 17 residues.

This chain connects TRBV2 to TRBJ1-1; TRBD1 is a possible D gene (5 bases). Between the trimmed V and J ends, which lost 0 bases and 6 bases, there was a span of 14 bases. The CDR3 covers 15 residues. Germline-derived CDR1 and CDR2 are SNHLY and FYNNEI. The CDR3 nucleotides read TGTGCCAGCAGTGAAGCTAGACAGTTTAATCCTGAAGCTTTCTTT. It yields the protein CASSEARQFNPEAFF.

This sequence joins TRBV9 and TRBJ2-3; possible D gene TRBD1, 7 bases. CDR3 length: 16 residues. CDR1 and CDR2 from the germline V gene are SGDLS and YYNGEE. Trimming removed 4 bases at V and 4 bases at J, with 19 bases between. The CDR3 protein is CASSLSPGGGPDTQYF. The CDR3, as DNA: TGTGCCAGCAGCCTTAGCCCAGGGGGAGGCCCAGATACGCAGTATTTT.

The J gene is TRBJ2-3, the V gene TRBV10-3; 8 bases map to TRBD2. The CDR3 sequence is 16 residues long. V lost 11 bases and J lost 4; bases outside the gene matches: 17. Germline assignment: CDR1 ENHRY and CDR2 SYGVKD. CDR3 sequence: CAAWGRAGGSADTQYF. The CDR3 DNA follows: TGTGCCGCCTGGGGGAGGGCGGGAGGAAGCGCAGATACGCAGTATTTT.

CDR3 protein: CASSYFEKLFF. CDR3 in DNA: TGTGCCAGCAGTTACTTTGAAAAACTGTTTTTT. The chain carries TRBV28 and TRBJ1-4; D uncertain. The V end was cut by 4 bases, the J end by 7 bases, with 4 bases between. In germline, CDR1 is MDHEN, CDR2 SYDVKM. The CDR3 length is 11 residues.

This CDR3 is CASRGRSGTEAFF. DNA of the CDR3: TGTGCCAGCCGCGGGAGATCCGGCACTGAAGCTTTCTTT. The chain is built from TRBV7-3 and TRBJ1-1, with unresolved D. Trimming removed 8 bases at V and 4 bases at J, with 14 bases between. Germline lookup yields CDR1 SGHTA and CDR2 FQGTGA. CDR3 size: 13 residues.

This chain uses TRBV18 with TRBJ2-7, with 8 bases lining up with TRBD1. Unmatched junction bases numbered 9, after V lost 2 bases and J lost 6 bases. Germline V gives CDR1 KGHSH, CDR2 LQKENI. This CDR3 contains 15 residues. The CDR3 region has the DNA TGTGCCAGCTCACCAACCGGGACAGGCTTCATCGAGCAGTACTTC. Translating gives CASSPTGTGFIEQYF.

This clone came up a few times. This chain uses TRBV5-4 with TRBJ2-3, with 12 bases aligning to TRBD2. In germline, CDR1 is SGHNT, CDR2 YYREEE (reference sequence). The V segment lost 4 bases and the J segment 0 bases; nucleotides outside the gene matches: 3. The CDR3 contains 16 residues. The CDR3 DNA is TGTGCCAGCAGCGCCGGACTAGCGGGAAGCACAGATACGCAGTATTTT. Its protein product is CASSAGLAGSTDTQYF.

The V gene is TRBV24-1, the J gene TRBJ2-3; 8 bases align to TRBD2. CDR3 length equals 15 residues. Germline CDR1 reads KGHDR; CDR2 reads SFDVKD. The ends lost 9 bases at V and 1 base at J; junction bases unmatched: 8. CDR3 loop: CATGEAGEGTDTQYF. The DNA for the CDR3 is TGTGCCACCGGGGAAGCGGGAGAGGGCACAGATACGCAGTATTTT.

This clone was seen more than once but under ten times. Other DNA sequences in the sample encode the same CDR3. The rearrangement links TRBV7-3 to TRBJ2-1; TRBD2 agrees at 13 bases. V shed 4 bases and J 8 bases; nucleotides not matched to a gene: 8. The CDR3 totals 16 residues. The germline gives CDR1 SGHTA, CDR2 FQGTGA. The CDR3 reads CASSSRTSGRVDEQFF. The CDR3 DNA follows: TGTGCCAGCAGCTCACGGACTAGCGGGAGAGTAGATGAGCAGTTCTTC.

The chain carries TRBV2 and TRBJ1-5, with D unclear. Germline CDR1 SNHLY, CDR2 FYNNEI. With 8 bases removed from V and 7 bases from J, the gap between germline ends came to 18 bases. This CDR3 contains 14 residues. The CDR3 spells CASLIALTGQPQHF. The CDR3, as DNA: TGTGCCAGCCTAATAGCCTTAACCGGGCAGCCCCAGCATTTT.

The chain links TRBV19 to TRBJ1-2, with a tentative D call TRBD1 (6 bases). Deletions cut 5 bases from V and 4 bases from J, with 14 bases between. Germline V gene lookup returns CDR1 LNHDA and CDR2 SQIVND (reference sequence). The CDR3 has 14 residues. The CDR3 DNA sequence: TGTGCCAGTAGTCCTTCAGGGGCGGCCTATGGCTACACCTTC. Translation gives CASSPSGAAYGYTF.

Notes on this clone: This CDR3 is also generated by other DNA sequences in the sample. This sequence joins TRBV11-3 and TRBJ2-7; no reliable D call. The V gene lost 4 bases and the J gene lost 4 bases, with 8 bases spanning the gap. In germline, CDR1 is SGHNT, CDR2 YENEEA. The CDR3 totals 12 residues. Here the CDR3 reads CASSSGGYEQYF. The CDR3 DNA sequence: TGTGCCAGCAGCTCGGGTGGTTACGAGCAGTACTTC.

The V and J genes are TRBV7-9 and TRBJ2-7, with 7 bases aligning to TRBD1. V lost 6 bases, J lost 2 bases, and 10 bases stayed unmatched. Germline assignment: CDR1 SEHNR and CDR2 FQNEAQ (reference sequence). The CDR3 has 15 amino acids. CDR3 in DNA: TGTGCCAGCAGTACAGGGGTCCTTCCCCCCTACGAGCAGTACTTC. This sequence encodes CASSTGVLPPYEQYF.

There are a few counts of this clone. The V gene is TRBV19, the J gene TRBJ1-2, with D uncertain. The CDR3 length is 16 residues. V was clipped by 5 bases and J by 6 bases, with 22 bases between them. The germline gives CDR1 LNHDA, CDR2 SQIVND (reference sequence). CDR3 coding DNA: TGTGCCAGTAGTGTATCTATAGGCCAGCTGAGGAATGGCTACACCTTC. It codes for CASSVSIGQLRNGYTF. The whole variable domain, remainder taken from reference TRBV19 and TRBJ1-2, is DGGITQSPKYLFRKEGQNVTLSCEQNLNHDAMYWYRQDPGQGLRLIYYSQIVNDFQKGDIAEGYSVSREKKESFPLTVTSAQKNPTAFYLCASSVSIGQLRNGYTFGSGTRLTVV.

V gene TRBV18 combines with J gene TRBJ1-2, with a weak D call TRBD1 (5 bases). Trimming took off 6 bases at V and 6 bases at J, with 11 bases between the two ends. CDR1 is KGHSH, CDR2 LQKENI, per germline. CDR3 size: 12 residues. The CDR3, as DNA: TGTGCCAGCTCCCTAGGGGTTGATGGCTACACCTTC. Encoded protein: CASSLGVDGYTF.

The gene calls are TRBV5-1 and TRBJ2-7; TRBD1 agrees at 9 bases. V gave up 0 bases and J gave up 7 bases; unmatched junction bases: 8. This CDR3 has 15 residues. The germline V gene has CDR1 SGHRS and CDR2 YFSETQ. The CDR3 DNA reads TGCGCCAGCAGCTTGGTTCCGGGACAGGGAGGGGAGCAGTACTTC. It codes for CASSLVPGQGGEQYF.

The V gene is TRBV5-1, the J gene TRBJ2-1; TRBD2 agrees at 7 bases. V was pared by 0 bases and J by 7 bases, with 10 bases of the junction left unmatched. This CDR3 contains 16 residues. CDR1 SGHRS and CDR2 YFSETQ come from the germline V gene. The CDR3 DNA follows: TGCGCCAGCAGCTTGGGCGGGAGAGGCAATAGGAATGAGCAGTTCTTC. Its translation is CASSLGGRGNRNEQFF.

The gene calls are TRBV19 and TRBJ1-1; D might be TRBD1 (6 bases). Looked up from germline, CDR1 is LNHDA and CDR2 is SQIVND (reference sequence). The CDR3 extends over 15 amino acids. The V end was cut by 7 bases, the J end by 3 bases, with 18 bases between. CDR3 region: CASILGRGPDTEAFF. The CDR3, as DNA: TGTGCCAGTATCCTGGGGCGGGGGCCGGACACTGAAGCTTTCTTT.

V is TRBV6-1 and J is TRBJ1-5; the match to TRBD1 covers 9 bases. CDR1 and CDR2 (germline): MNHNS, SASEGT. The CDR3 loop spans 15 amino acids. Germline trimming cut 2 bases from V and 7 bases from J; bases unmatched to any gene: 6. In nucleotides, the CDR3 is TGTGCCAGCAGTGAACGGGACAGGGCTGGGCAGCCCCAGCATTTT. This translates into CASSERDRAGQPQHF.

This clone was observed once. The chain combines TRBV5-5 with TRBJ1-1; tentative D call: TRBD1 (5 bases). Per the germline V gene, CDR1 is SGHKS and CDR2 is YYEKEE (reference sequence). The CDR3 totals 13 residues. V lost 7 bases to trimming and J lost 2 bases, with 12 bases between them. For the CDR3, the DNA is TGTGCCAGCGACAGCTTGGGAAACACTGAAGCTTTCTTT. Residues: CASDSLGNTEAFF. Supplemented by reference TRBV5-5 and TRBJ1-1, the full variable domain reads DAGVTQSPTHLIKTRGQQVTLRCSPISGHKSVSWYQQVLGQGPQFIFQYYEKEERGRGNFPDRFSARQFPNYSSELNVNALLLGDSALYLCASDSLGNTEAFFGQGTRLTVV.

This clone has just one count. The junction and the germline gene differ at one end; a read error may be behind it. The gene calls are TRBV7-3 and TRBJ2-1; D is unresolved. In germline, CDR1 is SGHTA, CDR2 FQGTGA. This CDR3 region has 15 residues. CDR3 sequence reads: CASSLTSDSFNEQFF. CDR3 DNA: TGTGCCAGCAGCTTAACGAGCGACTCCTTCAATGAGCAGTTCTTC.

The V and J genes are TRBV19 and TRBJ2-7; 10 bases fit TRBD1. V gave up 3 bases and J gave up 6 bases; unmatched junction bases: 5. The CDR3 totals 14 residues. Germline V CDR1 and CDR2: LNHDA, SQIVND (reference sequence). CDR3: CASSIDRGRSEQYF. DNA for the CDR3: TGTGCCAGTAGTATCGACAGGGGGCGAAGCGAGCAGTACTTC.

This clone was seen more than once but under ten times. The V gene is TRBV11-2, the J gene TRBJ1-2, with 10 bases aligning to TRBD1. This CDR3 is 15 amino acids long. Unmatched junction bases numbered 3, after V lost 1 base and J lost 4 bases. Germline assignment: CDR1 SGHAT and CDR2 FQNNGV. The CDR3 region is CASSLGGQGPYGYTF. CDR3 nucleotides: TGTGCCAGCAGCTTAGGGGGACAGGGGCCCTATGGCTACACCTTC.

This chain uses TRBV27 with TRBJ1-2, with 12 positions matching TRBD1. This CDR3 has 14 residues. V lost 4 bases to trimming and J lost 8 bases; unmatched junction nucleotides: 5. The germline V gene encodes CDR1 MNHEY and CDR2 SMNVEV (reference sequence). This CDR3 is CASSWDRGRGGYTF. The DNA for the CDR3 is TGTGCCAGCAGTTGGGACAGGGGGCGGGGCGGCTACACCTTC.

The chain employs TRBV19 and TRBJ2-6; D remains unclear. Trimming took off 8 bases at V and 0 bases at J, with 8 bases between the two ends. The CDR3 covers 14 residues. Looked up from germline, CDR1 is LNHDA and CDR2 is SQIVND (reference sequence). CDR3 DNA sequence: TGTGCCAGTTCAAATCCCTCTGGGGCCAACGTCCTGACTTTC. Its protein is CASSNPSGANVLTF.

V usage is TRBV19 and J usage is TRBJ2-7, with 12 bases matching TRBD1. CDR1 LNHDA and CDR2 SQIVND come from the germline V gene (reference sequence). V was clipped by 5 bases and J by 2 bases; unmatched bases: 22. The CDR3 runs to 21 residues. The CDR3 region is CASSPRDRGRDSGAAAYEQYF. In DNA form, the CDR3 reads TGTGCCAGTAGTCCGCGGGACAGGGGGCGTGATAGCGGGGCCGCCGCCTACGAGCAGTACTTC.

This chain connects TRBV6-1 to TRBJ2-7, with TRBD2 identical over 8 bases. Trimming cost V 2 bases and J 6 bases; bases outside gene matches: 3. This CDR3 contains 13 residues. Germline-derived CDR1 and CDR2 are MNHNS and SASEGT. The CDR3 protein is CASSESGRVEQYF. DNA for the CDR3: TGTGCCAGCAGTGAAAGCGGGAGAGTCGAGCAGTACTTC.

The rearrangement joins TRBV5-6 to TRBJ2-5, with D hard to call. V lost 3 bases, J lost 5 bases, and 11 bases lay in between. Germline lookup yields CDR1 SGHDT and CDR2 YYEEEE. CDR3 size: 13 residues. This CDR3 is CASSSYRLETQYF. CDR3 coding DNA: TGTGCCAGCAGCTCCTACCGCCTGGAGACCCAGTACTTC. Together with reference TRBV5-6 and TRBJ2-5, the CDR3 gives the full variable domain: DAGVTQSPTHLIKTRGQQVTLRCSPKSGHDTVSWYQQALGQGPQFIFQYYEEEERQRGNFPDRFSGHQFPNYSSELNVNALLLGDSALYLCASSSYRLETQYFGPGTRLLVL.

This rearrangement joins TRBV6-1 to TRBJ2-1; TRBD2 matches at 9 bases. The length of the CDR3 is 14 residues. The V gene's germline CDR1 is MNHNS and CDR2 SASEGT. The V gene end was trimmed by 6 bases and the J gene end by 7 bases; junction bases not matched to a gene: 7. The CDR3 DNA follows: TGTGCCAGCAGCACGCGGGGGGGAGGGAATGAGCAGTTCTTC. Its protein product is CASSTRGGGNEQFF.

The chain uses TRBV24-1 and TRBJ2-7, with 15 bases fitting TRBD2. The CDR3 has 18 residues. The V segment lost 5 bases and the J segment 4 bases; nucleotides outside the gene matches: 11. Germline values: CDR1 KGHDR, CDR2 SFDVKD. The DNA of the CDR3 is TGTGCCACCAGTGCCCCCGGTGGGACTAGCGGGGGGAGGTACGAGCAGTACTTC. This codes for CATSAPGGTSGGRYEQYF.